The 17 T cell receptor beta chains in this list originate from one sample, sequenced in a study of read filtering for tumor transcriptome and immune sequencing. This library used approximately 390 ng RNA and molecular barcoded adaptors spanning alpha/delta and beta/gamma chains. TCRdb reanalysed the reads using MiXCR and keeps one entry per CDR3 protein. Of 62,000 or so distinct CDR3 sequences detected, approximately 22% appear once; the ten largest clones hold approximately 17%. Source material: a population of CD138-negative cells sorted from bone marrow. These receptors all come from a donor at least 40 years old with multiple myeloma.

This clonotype showed up many times. V usage is TRBV5-1 and J usage is TRBJ2-7, with TRBD1 matching over 11 bases. Losses at the gene ends were 6 bases for V and 3 bases for J; bases not matched to a gene: 2. This CDR3 has 13 residues. Germline V gene sequence: CDR1 SGHRS, CDR2 YFSETQ. For the CDR3, the DNA is TGCGCCAGCACCGGGACAGGGGGCTACGAGCAGTACTTC. Its protein is CASTGTGGYEQYF.

This clonotype showed up many times. The rearrangement links TRBV7-8 to TRBJ2-5, with a possible D match to TRBD2 (5 bases). This CDR3 contains 15 residues. CDR1 is SGHVS, CDR2 FQNEAQ, per germline. Between the trimmed V and J ends, which lost 2 bases and 0 bases, there was a span of 10 bases. The CDR3: CASSLTGSYQETQYF. CDR3 coding DNA: TGTGCCAGCAGCTTAACGGGATCCTACCAAGAGACCCAGTACTTC.

This clonotype was found many times. The J gene is TRBJ2-3, the V gene TRBV7-9; 11 nucleotides agree with TRBD2. Germline V CDR1 and CDR2: SEHNR, FQNEAQ (reference sequence). The CDR3 length is 17 residues. Trimming removed 1 base from V and 2 bases from J; junction bases left unmatched: 5. The CDR3 nucleotides read TGTGCCAGCAGCTTAGGCATAGCGGGGGGGACCACAGATACGCAGTATTTT. Amino acid sequence: CASSLGIAGGTTDTQYF.

This clonotype has a count of ten or more. The chain is built from TRBV6-5 and TRBJ2-3; TRBD2 matches at 10 bases. V lost 2 bases and J lost 10; bases outside the gene matches: 12. The length of the CDR3 is 16 residues. Germline CDR1 is MNHEY and CDR2 is SVGAGI. The CDR3 region has the DNA TGTGCCAGCAGTTACCGACAAGCGGGGGGGCCTCATCCGCAGTATTTT. Translating gives CASSYRQAGGPHPQYF.

This clonotype was seen ten or more times. The J gene is TRBJ1-2, the V gene TRBV28, with 8 bases identical to TRBD1. This CDR3 spans 15 amino acids. V dropped 6 bases and J dropped 4; count of bases not matched to a gene: 10. The germline CDR1 and CDR2 sequences are MDHEN and SYDVKM. The CDR3 bases are TGTGCCAGCAGGTCCTCAGGGGGCGCAGTCTATGGCTACACCTTC. It yields the protein CASRSSGGAVYGYTF.

This clonotype was seen repeatedly, ten times or more. The chain has TRBV28 and TRBJ1-1, with D perhaps matching TRBD1 (5 bases). Germline CDR1 reads MDHEN; CDR2 reads SYDVKM. CDR3 length: 11 residues. The V and J ends lost 5 bases and 7 bases respectively, with 8 bases between them. The DNA for the CDR3 is TGTGCCAGCAGTATGGGGGGTGAAGCTTTCTTT. It yields the protein CASSMGGEAFF.

The table lists this clonotype with many counts. The chain joins TRBV7-6 to TRBJ2-1, with 7 nucleotides matching TRBD2. Germline V gives CDR1 SGHVS, CDR2 FNYEAQ. The CDR3 is 14 residues long. J gave up 9 bases and V 6 bases, and 11 bases lay outside the gene matches. As DNA, the CDR3 is TGTGCCAGCAGTGAGGGGCGGGAGTACGGTGAGCAGTTCTTC. Protein sequence: CASSEGREYGEQFF.

This clonotype was detected ten times or more. This chain joins TRBV14 and TRBJ2-1, with a tentative D call TRBD1 (6 bases). Deletions cut 0 bases from V and 1 base from J, with 19 bases between. This CDR3 region has 19 residues. Germline CDR1 and CDR2: SGHDN and FVKESK. CDR3 region: CASSQDRVGGHISYNEQFF. In DNA form, the CDR3 reads TGTGCCAGCAGCCAAGATCGGGTAGGGGGACACATATCCTACAATGAGCAGTTCTTC. Full variable domain (remainder filled in from reference TRBV14 and TRBJ2-1): EAGVTQFPSHSVIEKGQTVTLRCDPISGHDNLYWYRRVMGKEIKFLLHFVKESKQDESGMPNNRFLAERTGGTYSTLKVQPAELEDSGVYFCASSQDRVGGHISYNEQFFGPGTRLTVL.

This clonotype is medium-sized within its sample. This chain links TRBV28 with TRBJ2-1, with a weak D call TRBD2 (5 bases). The V gene lost 7 bases and the J gene lost 4 bases, with 14 bases spanning the gap. This CDR3 spans 14 amino acids. Per germline, CDR1 MDHEN and CDR2 SYDVKM. CDR3 sequence (DNA): TGTGCCAGCACCAGTACAGCGGCTTACAATGAGCAGTTCTTC. This sequence encodes CASTSTAAYNEQFF.

Many counts were recorded for this clonotype. The J gene is TRBJ2-1, the V gene TRBV5-4; possible D gene TRBD2, 5 bases. V was trimmed by 1 base and J by 5 bases, leaving 13 bases between them. The germline gives CDR1 SGHNT, CDR2 YYREEE (reference sequence). The CDR3 has 15 residues. The CDR3 protein is CASSLRRPRDNEQFF. The DNA of the CDR3 is TGTGCCAGCAGCTTGCGGAGGCCAAGAGACAATGAGCAGTTCTTC.

This clonotype was seen repeatedly, ten times or more. The chain links TRBV20-1 to TRBJ1-5, with 7 bases matching TRBD1. V trimming: 4 bases; J trimming: 0 bases; junction bases outside the gene matches: 3. The CDR3 runs to 14 residues. CDR1 DFQATT and CDR2 SNEGSKA come from the germline V gene (reference sequence). The CDR3 reads CSAIGQVSNQPQHF. CDR3 in DNA: TGCAGTGCTATCGGACAGGTTAGCAATCAGCCCCAGCATTTT.

This clonotype was detected a few times. The chain combines TRBV13 with TRBJ1-1; 8 positions agree with TRBD1. Losses at the gene ends were 5 bases for V and 4 bases for J; bases not matched to a gene: 6. The CDR3 length is 14 residues. Germline-derived CDR1 and CDR2 are PRHDT and FYEKMQ (reference sequence). The chain's CDR3 is CASSHTGGSTEAFF. As DNA, the CDR3 is TGTGCCAGCAGCCACACAGGGGGTAGCACTGAAGCTTTCTTT.

The chain employs TRBV19 and TRBJ2-1, with 10 nucleotides matching TRBD1. Germline CDR1 and CDR2: LNHDA and SQIVND (reference sequence). The CDR3 is 17 amino acids. V was clipped by 2 bases and J by 7 bases; unmatched bases: 11. CDR3 amino acids: CASSILQVGTGANEQFF. CDR3 DNA sequence: TGTGCCAGTAGTATATTACAGGTGGGGACAGGGGCTAATGAGCAGTTCTTC.

As to this clonotype: Just one base apart from a much larger clone, this may be a read error. Since the CDR3 does not end with the conserved phenylalanine or tryptophan, this likely comes from a read error. J is TRBJ2-4 and V is TRBV20-1; the D gene is possibly TRBD1 (5 bases). The CDR3 extends over 14 amino acids. Germline values: CDR1 DFQATT, CDR2 SNEGSKA (reference sequence). V gave up 6 bases and J gave up 0 bases, with 12 bases separating them. The CDR3 sequence: CSATDRIAKNIQYI. The CDR3 DNA reads TGCAGTGCAACTGACAGAATAGCCAAAAACATTCAGTACATC.

The chain recombines TRBV11-2 with TRBJ2-7, with D hard to call. V was trimmed by 1 base and J by 4 bases, leaving 8 bases between them. CDR1 SGHAT and CDR2 FQNNGV come from the germline V gene. The CDR3 loop spans 13 amino acids. CDR3 sequence (DNA): TGTGCCAGCAGCTTAGTTACTGAGTACGAGCAGTACTTC. Amino acids: CASSLVTEYEQYF.

The CDR3 DNA is TGCGCCAGCAGGCGGGACTATAGCACAGATACGCAGTATTTT. Its protein is CASRRDYSTDTQYF. V gene TRBV4-1 combines with J gene TRBJ2-3, with 7 nucleotides matching TRBD2. Unmatched junction bases numbered 3, after V lost 6 bases and J lost 0 bases. There are 14 residues in the CDR3. The germline CDR1 and CDR2 sequences are MGHRA and YSYEKL.

Concerning this clonotype: A much larger clone lies one base from this, so it may be a read error. This chain uses TRBV4-1 with TRBJ2-1; the D gene is possibly TRBD2 (5 bases). The V gene's germline CDR1 is MGHRA and CDR2 YSYEKL. Between the trimmed V and J ends, which lost 0 bases and 12 bases, there was a span of 15 bases. CDR3 size: 14 residues. The CDR3 bases are TGCGCCAGCAGCCAAGATCAGGAGGCCCCCGCGCAGTTCTTC. Translated, it gives CASSQDQEAPAQFF.